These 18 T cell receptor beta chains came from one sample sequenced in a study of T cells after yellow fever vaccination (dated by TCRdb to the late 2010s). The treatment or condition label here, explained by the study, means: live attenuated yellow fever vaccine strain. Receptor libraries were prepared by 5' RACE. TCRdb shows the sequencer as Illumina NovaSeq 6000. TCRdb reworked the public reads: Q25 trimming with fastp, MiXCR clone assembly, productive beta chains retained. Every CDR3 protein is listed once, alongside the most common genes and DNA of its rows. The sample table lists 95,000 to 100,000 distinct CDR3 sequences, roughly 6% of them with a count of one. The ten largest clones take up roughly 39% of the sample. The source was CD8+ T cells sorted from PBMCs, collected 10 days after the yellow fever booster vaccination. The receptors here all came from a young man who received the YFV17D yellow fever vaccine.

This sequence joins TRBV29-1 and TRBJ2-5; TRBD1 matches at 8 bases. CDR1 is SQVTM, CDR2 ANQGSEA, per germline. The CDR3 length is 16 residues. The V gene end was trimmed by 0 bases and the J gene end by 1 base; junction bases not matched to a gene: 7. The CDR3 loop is CSVEDLGQGGQETQYF. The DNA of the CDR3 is TGCAGCGTTGAAGATCTAGGACAGGGAGGCCAAGAGACCCAGTACTTC.

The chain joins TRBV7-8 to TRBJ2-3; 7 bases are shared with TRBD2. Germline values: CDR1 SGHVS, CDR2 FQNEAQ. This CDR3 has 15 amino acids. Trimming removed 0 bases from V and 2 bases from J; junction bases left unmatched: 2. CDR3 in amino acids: CASSLAGGNTDTQYF. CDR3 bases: TGTGCCAGCAGCTTAGCGGGGGGGAACACAGATACGCAGTATTTT.

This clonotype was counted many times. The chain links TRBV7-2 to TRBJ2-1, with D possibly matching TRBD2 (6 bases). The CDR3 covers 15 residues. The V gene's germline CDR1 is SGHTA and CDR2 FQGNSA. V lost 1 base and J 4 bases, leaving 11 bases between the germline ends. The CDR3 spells CASSLDRREYNEQFF. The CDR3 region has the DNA TGTGCCAGCAGCTTAGACCGGAGGGAATACAATGAGCAGTTCTTC.

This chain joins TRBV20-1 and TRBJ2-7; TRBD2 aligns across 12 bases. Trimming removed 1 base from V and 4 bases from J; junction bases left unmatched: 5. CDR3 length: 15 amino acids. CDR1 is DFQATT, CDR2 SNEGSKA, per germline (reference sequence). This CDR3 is CSARGASGGAYEQYF. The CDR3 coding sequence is TGCAGTGCTAGAGGGGCTAGCGGGGGGGCTTACGAGCAGTACTTC.

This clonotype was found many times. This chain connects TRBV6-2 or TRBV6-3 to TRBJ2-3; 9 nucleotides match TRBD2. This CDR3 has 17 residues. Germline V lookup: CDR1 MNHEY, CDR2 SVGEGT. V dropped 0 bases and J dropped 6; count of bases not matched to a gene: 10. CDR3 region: CASSYSPSGAHRDTQYF. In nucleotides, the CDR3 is TGTGCCAGCAGTTACTCGCCTAGCGGGGCCCACCGGGATACGCAGTATTTT.

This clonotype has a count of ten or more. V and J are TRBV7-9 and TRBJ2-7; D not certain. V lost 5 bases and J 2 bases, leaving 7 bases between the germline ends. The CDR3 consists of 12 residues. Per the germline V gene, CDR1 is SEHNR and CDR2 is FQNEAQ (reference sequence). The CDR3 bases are TGTGCCAGCAGCCGGTCCCCCTACGAGCAGTACGTC. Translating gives CASSRSPYEQYV.

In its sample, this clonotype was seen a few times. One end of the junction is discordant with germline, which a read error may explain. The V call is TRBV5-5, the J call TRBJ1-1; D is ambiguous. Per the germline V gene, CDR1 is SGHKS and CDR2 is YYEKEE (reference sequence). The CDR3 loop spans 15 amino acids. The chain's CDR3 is CASSWVGSLKTEAFF. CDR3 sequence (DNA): TGTGCCAGCAGCTGGGTGGGCTCCCTGAAGACTGAAGCTTTCTTT.

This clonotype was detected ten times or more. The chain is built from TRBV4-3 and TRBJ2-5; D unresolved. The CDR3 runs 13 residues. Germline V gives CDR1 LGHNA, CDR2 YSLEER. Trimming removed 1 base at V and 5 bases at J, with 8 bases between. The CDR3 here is CASSQVRWETQYF. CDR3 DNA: TGCGCCAGCAGCCAAGTTAGGTGGGAGACCCAGTACTTC.

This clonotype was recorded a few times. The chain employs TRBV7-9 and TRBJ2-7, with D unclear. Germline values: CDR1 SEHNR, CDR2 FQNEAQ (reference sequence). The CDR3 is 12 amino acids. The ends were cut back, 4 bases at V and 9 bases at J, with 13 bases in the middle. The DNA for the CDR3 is TGTGCCAGCAGCTCTCCTCCTTGGGGGCAGTACTTC. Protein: CASSSPPWGQYF.

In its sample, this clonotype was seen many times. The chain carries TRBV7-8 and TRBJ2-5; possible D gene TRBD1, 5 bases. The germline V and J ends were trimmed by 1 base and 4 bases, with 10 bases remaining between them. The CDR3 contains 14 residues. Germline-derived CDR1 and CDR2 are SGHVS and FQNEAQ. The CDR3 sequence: CASSLVTGLETQYF. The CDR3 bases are TGTGCCAGCAGCTTAGTCACAGGCCTAGAGACCCAGTACTTC.

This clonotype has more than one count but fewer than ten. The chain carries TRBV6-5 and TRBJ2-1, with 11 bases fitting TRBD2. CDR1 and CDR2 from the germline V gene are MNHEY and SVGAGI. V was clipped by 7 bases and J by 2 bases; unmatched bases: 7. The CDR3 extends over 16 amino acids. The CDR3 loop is CASTRLAGRTYNEQFF. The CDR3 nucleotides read TGTGCCAGCACCCGACTAGCGGGGCGTACCTACAATGAGCAGTTCTTC.

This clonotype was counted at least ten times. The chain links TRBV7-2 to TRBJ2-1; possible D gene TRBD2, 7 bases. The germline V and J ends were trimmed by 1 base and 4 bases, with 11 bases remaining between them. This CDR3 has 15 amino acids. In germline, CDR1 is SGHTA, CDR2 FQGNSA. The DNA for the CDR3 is TGTGCCAGCAGCTTAGGGGGGGGCGTATACAATGAGCAGTTCTTC. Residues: CASSLGGGVYNEQFF.

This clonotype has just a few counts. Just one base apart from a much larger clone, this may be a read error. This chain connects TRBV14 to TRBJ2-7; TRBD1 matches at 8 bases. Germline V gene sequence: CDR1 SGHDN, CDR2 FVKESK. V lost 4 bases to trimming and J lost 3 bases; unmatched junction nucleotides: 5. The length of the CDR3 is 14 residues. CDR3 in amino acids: CASSLGQGDYEQYF. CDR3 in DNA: TGTGCCAGCAGCCTCGGACAGGGAGACTACGAGCAGTACTTC.

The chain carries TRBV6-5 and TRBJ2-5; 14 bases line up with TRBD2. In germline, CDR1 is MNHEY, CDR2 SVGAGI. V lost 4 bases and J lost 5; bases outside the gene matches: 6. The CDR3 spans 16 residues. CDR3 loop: CASSLGLAGAGETQYF. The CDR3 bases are TGTGCCAGCAGTTTGGGACTAGCGGGGGCGGGGGAGACCCAGTACTTC.

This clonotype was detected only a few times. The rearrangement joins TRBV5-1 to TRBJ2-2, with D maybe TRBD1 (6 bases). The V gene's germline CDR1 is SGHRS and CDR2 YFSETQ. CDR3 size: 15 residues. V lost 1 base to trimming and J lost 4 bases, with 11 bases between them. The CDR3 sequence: CASSLTGMFTGELFF. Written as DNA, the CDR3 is TGCGCCAGCAGCTTGACAGGGATGTTCACCGGGGAGCTGTTTTTT.

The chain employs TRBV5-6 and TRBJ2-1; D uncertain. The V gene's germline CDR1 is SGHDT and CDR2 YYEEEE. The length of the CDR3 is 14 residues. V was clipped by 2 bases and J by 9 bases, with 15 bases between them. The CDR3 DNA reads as TGTGCCAGCAGCTTTATGGAACTAATGGCTGAGCAGTTCTTC. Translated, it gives CASSFMELMAEQFF. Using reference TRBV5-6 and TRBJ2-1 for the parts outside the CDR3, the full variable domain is DAGVTQSPTHLIKTRGQQVTLRCSPKSGHDTVSWYQQALGQGPQFIFQYYEEEERQRGNFPDRFSGHQFPNYSSELNVNALLLGDSALYLCASSFMELMAEQFFGPGTRLTVL.

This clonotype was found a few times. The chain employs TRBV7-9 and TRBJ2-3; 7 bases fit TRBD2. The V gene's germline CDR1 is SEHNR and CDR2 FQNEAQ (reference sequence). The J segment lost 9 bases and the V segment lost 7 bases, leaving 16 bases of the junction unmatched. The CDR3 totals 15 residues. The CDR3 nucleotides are TGTGCCAGCACCCCGAAATCCAGGGACTACCCGACGCAGTATTTT. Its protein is CASTPKSRDYPTQYF.

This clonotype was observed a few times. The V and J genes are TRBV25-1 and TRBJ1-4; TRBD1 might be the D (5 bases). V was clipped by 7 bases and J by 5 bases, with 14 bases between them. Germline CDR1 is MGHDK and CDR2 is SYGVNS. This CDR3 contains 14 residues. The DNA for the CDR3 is TGTGCCAGCACCACGGGGGGTTTAAATGAAAAACTGTTTTTT. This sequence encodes CASTTGGLNEKLFF.